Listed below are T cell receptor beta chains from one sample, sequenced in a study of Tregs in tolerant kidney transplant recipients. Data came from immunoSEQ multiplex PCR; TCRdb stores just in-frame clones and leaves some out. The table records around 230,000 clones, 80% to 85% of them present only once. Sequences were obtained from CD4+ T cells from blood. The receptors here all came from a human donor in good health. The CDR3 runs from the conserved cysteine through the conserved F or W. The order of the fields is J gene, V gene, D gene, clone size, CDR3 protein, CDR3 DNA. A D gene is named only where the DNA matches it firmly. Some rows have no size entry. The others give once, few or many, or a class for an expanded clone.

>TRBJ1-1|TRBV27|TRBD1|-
CASRPRGRDTEAFF
TGTGCCAGCAGGCCGAGGGGGCGCGACACTGAAGCTTTCTTT
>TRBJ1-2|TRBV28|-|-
CASSFLHYGYTF
TGTGCCAGCAGTTTCCTCCACTATGGCTACACCTTC
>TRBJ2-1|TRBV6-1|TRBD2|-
CAIPAGDYNEQFF
TGTGCCATCCCAGCGGGGGACTACAATGAGCAGTTCTTC
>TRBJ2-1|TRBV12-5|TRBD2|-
CASGLGSGGGLEQFF
TGTGCTAGTGGTTTGGGCTCCGGGGGGGGTCTTGAGCAGTTCTTC
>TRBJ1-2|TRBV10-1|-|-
CASSESGGLGYTF
TGCGCCAGCAGTGAGTCGGGGGGGCTCGGCTACACCTTC
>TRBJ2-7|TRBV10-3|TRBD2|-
CAISQGLAGVTYEQYF
TGTGCCATCAGCCAGGGACTAGCGGGCGTCACGTACGAGCAGTACTTC
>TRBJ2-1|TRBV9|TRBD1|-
CASSVAGAGGTKNEQFF
TGTGCCAGCAGCGTAGCAGGAGCAGGGGGCACGAAAAATGAGCAGTTCTTC
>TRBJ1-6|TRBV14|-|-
CASSQWDLPNSPLHF
TGTGCCAGCAGCCAATGGGACCTCCCTAATTCACCCCTCCACTTT
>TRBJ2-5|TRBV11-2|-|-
CASSLNSAGGGETQYF
TGTGCCAGCAGCTTAAATTCGGCAGGCGGAGGGGAGACCCAGTACTTC
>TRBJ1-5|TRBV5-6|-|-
CASSLWGREHQPQHF
TGTGCCAGCAGCTTGTGGGGAAGGGAGCATCAGCCCCAGCATTTT
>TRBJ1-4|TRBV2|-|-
CASSLQGLNEKLFF
TGTGCCAGCAGTCTACAGGGTCTTAATGAAAAACTGTTTTTT
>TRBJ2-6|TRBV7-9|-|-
CASSSSPRAGANVLTF
TGTGCCAGCAGCTCCTCCCCTCGGGCTGGGGCCAACGTCCTGACTTTC
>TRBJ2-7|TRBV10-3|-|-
CAISGGTLSYEQYF
TGTGCCATCAGTGGCGGGACCCTGTCTTACGAGCAGTACTTC
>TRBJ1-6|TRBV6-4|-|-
CASSDTGYSPLHF
TGTGCCAGCAGTGACACAGGGTATTCACCCCTCCACTTT
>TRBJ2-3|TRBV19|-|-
CASTPGVTDTQYF
TGTGCCAGTACCCCAGGGGTCACAGATACGCAGTATTTT
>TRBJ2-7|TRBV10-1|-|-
CASWGGSYEQYF
TGCGCCAGTTGGGGAGGTTCCTACGAGCAGTACTTC
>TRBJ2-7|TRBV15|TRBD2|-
CATSSPLTSGRMSEQYF
TGTGCCACCAGCAGCCCTTTGACTAGCGGGAGAATGAGCGAGCAGTACTTC
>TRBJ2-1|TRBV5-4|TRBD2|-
CASSLTSGNNEQFF
TGTGCCAGCAGCTTAACTAGCGGGAACAATGAGCAGTTCTTC
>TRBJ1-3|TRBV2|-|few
CASKERENTIYF
TGTGCCAGCAAGGAGCGTGAAAACACCATATATTTT
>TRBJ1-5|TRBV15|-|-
CATRRVSNQPQHF
TGTGCCACCAGGAGGGTTAGCAATCAGCCCCAGCATTTT
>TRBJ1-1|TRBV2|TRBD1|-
CASRRQGENTEAFF
TGTGCCAGCAGAAGACAGGGGGAGAACACTGAAGCTTTCTTT
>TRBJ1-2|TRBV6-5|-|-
CASSYQGSVSGGYTF
TGTGCCAGCAGTTATCAGGGTAGCGTATCGGGTGGCTACACCTTC
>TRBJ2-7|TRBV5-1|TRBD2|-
CASSLWSSGLGYF
TGCGCCAGCAGCTTGTGGTCTAGCGGACTCGGCTACTTC
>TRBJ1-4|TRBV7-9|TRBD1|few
CASSPTGRSEKLFF
TGTGCCAGCAGCCCGACAGGGAGGTCTGAAAAACTGTTTTTT
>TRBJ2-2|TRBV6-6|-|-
CASSSQINTGELFF
TGTGCCAGCAGTTCCCAGATCAACACCGGGGAGCTGTTTTTT
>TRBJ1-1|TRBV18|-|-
CASTPAGRNTEAFF
TGTGCCAGCACTCCGGCGGGTAGGAACACTGAAGCTTTCTTT
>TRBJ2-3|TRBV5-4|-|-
CASSLRTSTDTQYF
TGTGCCAGCAGCTTAAGGACAAGCACAGATACGCAGTATTTT
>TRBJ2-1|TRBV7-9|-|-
CASSQEWGSYNEQFF
TGTGCCAGCAGCCAAGAATGGGGCTCCTACAATGAGCAGTTCTTC
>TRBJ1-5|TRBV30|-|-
CAWSNTGNQPQHF
TGTGCCTGGAGTAATACAGGGAATCAGCCCCAGCATTTT
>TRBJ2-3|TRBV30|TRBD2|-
CAWSQRLAGGTDTQYF
TGTGCCTGGAGTCAGAGACTAGCGGGGGGCACAGATACGCAGTATTTT
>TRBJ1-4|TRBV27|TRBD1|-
CASRGQGATTNEKLFF
TGTGCCAGCAGAGGACAGGGGGCAACAACTAATGAAAAACTGTTTTTT
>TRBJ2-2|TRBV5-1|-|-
CASSPKVWHDTGELFF
TGCGCCAGCAGCCCTAAAGTTTGGCATGACACCGGGGAGCTGTTTTTT
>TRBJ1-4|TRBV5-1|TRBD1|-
CASSWTGDNEKLFF
TGCGCCAGCAGCTGGACAGGGGATAATGAAAAACTGTTTTTT
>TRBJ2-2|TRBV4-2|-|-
CASSQDLVVGELFF
TGTGCCAGCAGCCAAGATCTTGTTGTCGGGGAGCTGTTTTTT
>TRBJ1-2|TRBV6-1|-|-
CASSEDRLFGGYTF
TGTGCCAGCAGTGAAGACAGGCTGTTCGGCGGCTACACCTTC
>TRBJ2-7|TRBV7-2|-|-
CASSLQDRAYEQYF
TGTGCCAGCAGCTTACAGGACCGAGCCTACGAGCAGTACTTC
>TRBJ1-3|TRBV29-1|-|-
CSVDKGGSGNTIYF
TGCAGCGTTGACAAGGGTGGCTCTGGAAACACCATATATTTT
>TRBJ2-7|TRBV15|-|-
CATSVNSYEQYF
TGTGCCACCAGCGTCAACTCCTACGAGCAGTACTTC
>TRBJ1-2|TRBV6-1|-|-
CASSPGQTLYGYTF
TGTGCCAGCAGTCCAGGACAGACCCTCTATGGCTACACCTTC
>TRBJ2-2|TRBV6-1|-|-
CASSEGASYTGELFF
TGTGCCAGCAGTGAAGGGGCCAGTTACACCGGGGAGCTGTTTTTT
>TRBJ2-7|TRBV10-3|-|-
CAISEEGRSDEQYF
TGTGCCATCAGTGAAGAAGGGCGATCGGACGAGCAGTACTTC
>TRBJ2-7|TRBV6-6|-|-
CASSYAGLAYEQYF
TGTGCCAGCAGTTACGCAGGGCTCGCCTACGAGCAGTACTTC
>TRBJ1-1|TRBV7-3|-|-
CASSLNPDMNTEAFF
TGTGCCAGCAGCTTAAATCCGGACATGAACACTGAAGCTTTCTTT
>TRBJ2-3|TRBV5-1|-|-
CASSLGAGDTQYF
TGCGCCAGCAGCTTGGGGGCAGGAGATACGCAGTATTTT
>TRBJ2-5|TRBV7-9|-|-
CASSSRGAGGFQETQYF
TGTGCCAGCAGCTCGCGAGGAGCGGGTGGGTTCCAAGAGACCCAGTACTTC